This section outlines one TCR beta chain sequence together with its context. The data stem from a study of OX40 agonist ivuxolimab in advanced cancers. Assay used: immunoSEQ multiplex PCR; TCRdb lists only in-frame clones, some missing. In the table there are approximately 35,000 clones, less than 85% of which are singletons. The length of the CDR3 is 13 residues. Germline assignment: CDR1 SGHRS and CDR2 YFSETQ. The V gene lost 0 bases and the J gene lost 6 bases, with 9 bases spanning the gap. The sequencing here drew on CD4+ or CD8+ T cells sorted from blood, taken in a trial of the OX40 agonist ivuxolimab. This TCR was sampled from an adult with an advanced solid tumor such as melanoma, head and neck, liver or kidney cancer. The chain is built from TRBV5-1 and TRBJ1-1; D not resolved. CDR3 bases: TGCGCCAGCAGCTTGGGTGCAAACCCTGAAGCTTTCTTT. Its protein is CASSLGANPEAFF.